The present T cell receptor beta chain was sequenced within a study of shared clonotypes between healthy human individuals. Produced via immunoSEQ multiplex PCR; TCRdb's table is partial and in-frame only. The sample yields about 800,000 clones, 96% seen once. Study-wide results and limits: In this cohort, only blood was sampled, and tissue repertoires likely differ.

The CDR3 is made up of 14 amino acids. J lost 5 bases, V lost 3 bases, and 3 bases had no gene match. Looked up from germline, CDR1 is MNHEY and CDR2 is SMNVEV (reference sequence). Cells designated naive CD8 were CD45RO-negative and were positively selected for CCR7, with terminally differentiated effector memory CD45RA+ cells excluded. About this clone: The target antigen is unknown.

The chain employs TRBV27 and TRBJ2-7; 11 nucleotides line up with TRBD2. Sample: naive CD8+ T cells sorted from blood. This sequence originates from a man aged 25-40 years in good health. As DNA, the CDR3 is TGTGCCAGCAGTTTTTTACTAGCGGGAGACGAGCAGTACTTC. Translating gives CASSFLLAGDEQYF.